Listed below are T cell receptor beta chains from one sample, sequenced in a study of T cell responses to AZD1222 COVID-19 vaccine. Assay used: immunoSEQ multiplex PCR; TCRdb lists only in-frame clones, some missing. In the table there are some 150,000 clones, 93% of which are singletons. This specimen was peripheral blood, taken on day 0 of AZD1222 vaccination. Receptors originate from an adult in good health. Both conserved end residues are part of each CDR3. The order of the fields is J gene, V gene, clone size, D gene, CDR3 protein, CDR3 DNA. D genes are given only for firm matches. Clone size, where shown, is once, few, many, or a class for clones that have expanded.

J: TRBJ2-3
V: TRBV5-1
size: .
D: TRBD2
CDR3: CASSLAGGLTDTQYF
DNA: TGCGCCAGCAGCTTGGCGGGAGGGCTCACAGATACGCAGTATTTT

J: TRBJ2-2
V: TRBV7-2
size: .
D: .
CDR3: CASSPGPQTGELFF
DNA: TGTGCCAGCAGCCCCGGGCCGCAGACCGGGGAGCTGTTTTTT

J: TRBJ2-3
V: TRBV6-5
size: .
D: TRBD2
CDR3: CASGTSGGSDTQYF
DNA: TGTGCCAGCGGAACTAGCGGGGGCTCAGATACGCAGTATTTT

J: TRBJ2-7
V: TRBV10-3
size: once
D: .
CDR3: CAIRGGQNEQYF
DNA: TGTGCCATCAGGGGGGGGCAAAACGAGCAGTACTTC

J: TRBJ2-7
V: TRBV6-5
size: .
D: TRBD1
CDR3: CASRTAGQGREQYF
DNA: TGTGCCAGCAGGACGGCCGGACAGGGTCGCGAGCAGTACTTC

J: TRBJ1-2
V: TRBV5-5
size: .
D: .
CDR3: CASSLDENYGYTF
DNA: TGTGCCAGCAGCTTGGACGAAAACTATGGCTACACCTTC

J: TRBJ2-1
V: TRBV20-1
size: .
D: .
CDR3: CSALGNEQFF
DNA: TGCAGCGCTCTGGGCAATGAGCAGTTCTTC

J: TRBJ1-1
V: TRBV12-5
size: .
D: .
CDR3: CASALRWGFPAFF
DNA: TGTGCTAGTGCCCTTCGTTGGGGTTTCCCAGCTTTCTTT

J: TRBJ1-4
V: TRBV28
size: .
D: .
CDR3: CASSLAPGWEKLFF
DNA: TGTGCCAGCAGTTTAGCGCCGGGGTGGGAAAAACTGTTTTTT

J: TRBJ1-5
V: TRBV2
size: once
D: .
CDR3: CASGPGPEPQHF
DNA: TGTGCCAGCGGACCGGGGCCAGAGCCCCAGCATTTT

J: TRBJ2-1
V: TRBV4-1
size: .
D: .
CDR3: CASSRGPAGGEQFF
DNA: TGCGCCAGCAGCCGAGGACCAGCCGGGGGAGAGCAGTTCTTC

J: TRBJ2-3
V: TRBV19
size: once
D: .
CDR3: CASSIGVTDTQYF
DNA: TGTGCCAGTAGTATCGGTGTAACAGATACGCAGTATTTT

J: TRBJ1-1
V: TRBV4-1
size: .
D: .
CDR3: CASTGQDTEAFF
DNA: TGCGCCAGCACGGGTCAAGACACTGAAGCTTTCTTT

J: TRBJ1-2
V: TRBV2
size: few
D: TRBD1
CDR3: CARPRDSSTLEYGYTF
DNA: TGTGCCAGGCCCCGGGACAGTTCAACTCTAGAGTATGGCTACACCTTC

J: TRBJ2-5
V: TRBV7-9
size: .
D: .
CDR3: CASSSRQAQETQYF
DNA: TGTGCCAGCAGTTCCCGACAGGCACAAGAGACCCAGTACTTC

J: TRBJ1-4
V: TRBV5-1
size: once
D: .
CDR3: CATSRDSTNEKLFF
DNA: TGCGCCACCTCGAGGGACTCAACTAATGAAAAACTGTTTTTT

J: TRBJ2-7
V: TRBV7-2
size: .
D: .
CDR3: CASSLAEGATYEQYF
DNA: TGTGCCAGCAGCTTAGCGGAAGGAGCAACCTACGAGCAGTACTTC

J: TRBJ2-5
V: TRBV7-9
size: .
D: .
CDR3: CASSSYLFTQYF
DNA: TGTGCCAGCAGCTCCTATCTCTTCACCCAGTACTTC

J: TRBJ1-6
V: TRBV18
size: once
D: .
CDR3: CASSPGGDSPLHF
DNA: TGTGCCAGCTCACCCGGGGGAGACTCACCCCTCCACTTT

J: TRBJ2-2
V: TRBV18
size: .
D: TRBD2
CDR3: CASSPRTSGSAGELFF
DNA: TGTGCCAGCTCACCCCGGACTAGCGGCTCGGCCGGGGAGCTGTTTTTT

J: TRBJ1-5
V: TRBV19
size: .
D: TRBD1
CDR3: CASSIGGTGNQPQHF
DNA: TGTGCCAGTAGTATAGGGGGGACAGGCAATCAGCCCCAGCATTTT

J: TRBJ2-5
V: TRBV6-5
size: .
D: .
CDR3: CASTSGGTEETQYF
DNA: TGTGCCAGCACTTCAGGGGGGACAGAAGAGACCCAGTACTTC

J: TRBJ2-7
V: TRBV10-3
size: .
D: TRBD1
CDR3: CAISESDRSYEQYF
DNA: TGTGCCATCAGTGAGTCGGACAGGAGCTACGAGCAGTACTTC

J: TRBJ1-2
V: TRBV3-1/TRBV3-2
size: .
D: .
CDR3: CASSRGRADYGYTF
DNA: TGTGCCAGCAGCCGAGGCAGGGCAGACTATGGCTACACCTTC

J: TRBJ2-2
V: TRBV27
size: .
D: .
CDR3: CASGSGTPYWGLFF
DNA: TGTGCCAGCGGGTCCGGGACACCCTATTGGGGGCTGTTTTTT

J: TRBJ1-5
V: TRBV7-9
size: .
D: TRBD1
CDR3: CASSIGTGDYQPQHF
DNA: TGTGCCAGCAGCATAGGTACAGGGGATTACCAGCCCCAGCATTTT

J: TRBJ2-1
V: TRBV19
size: once
D: .
CDR3: CASSPPVGEQFF
DNA: TGTGCCAGTAGTCCCCCCGTAGGTGAGCAGTTCTTC

J: TRBJ2-2
V: TRBV27
size: .
D: TRBD2
CDR3: CASSPGLAGDAGELFF
DNA: TGTGCCAGCAGTCCCGGACTAGCGGGAGACGCCGGGGAGCTGTTTTTT

J: TRBJ2-3
V: TRBV5-1
size: .
D: TRBD2
CDR3: CASSLTTSGSIDTQYF
DNA: TGCGCCAGCAGCTTGACTACTAGCGGGAGTATAGATACGCAGTATTTT

J: TRBJ2-7
V: TRBV3-1/TRBV3-2
size: .
D: .
CDR3: CASSQEGLGGYEQYF
DNA: TGTGCCAGCAGCCAAGAAGGTCTGGGAGGTTACGAGCAGTACTTC

J: TRBJ1-5
V: TRBV6-2/TRBV6-3
size: .
D: TRBD1
CDR3: CASSNRGRNQPQHF
DNA: TGTGCCAGCAGCAACAGGGGTAGGAATCAGCCCCAGCATTTT

J: TRBJ2-1
V: TRBV7-2
size: .
D: .
CDR3: CASRPPTSLNEQFF
DNA: TGTGCCAGCAGACCTCCCACTAGCTTGAATGAGCAGTTCTTC

J: TRBJ2-7
V: TRBV27
size: .
D: .
CDR3: CASSPGGRDSYEQYF
DNA: TGTGCCAGCAGCCCCGGCGGGCGCGACTCCTACGAGCAGTACTTC

J: TRBJ2-5
V: TRBV4-1
size: .
D: .
CDR3: CASSQDILLQETQYF
DNA: TGCGCCAGCAGCCAAGACATACTCCTCCAAGAGACCCAGTACTTC

J: TRBJ1-1
V: TRBV6-6
size: .
D: .
CDR3: CASSYSSTGAEAFF
DNA: TGTGCCAGCAGTTACTCGAGTACGGGGGCTGAAGCTTTCTTT

J: TRBJ1-1
V: TRBV12-3/TRBV12-4
size: .
D: .
CDR3: CASSLGPHTEAFF
DNA: TGTGCCAGCAGTTTAGGGCCCCACACTGAAGCTTTCTTT

J: TRBJ2-7
V: TRBV7-6
size: .
D: .
CDR3: CASSFFPGPPTEQYF
DNA: TGTGCCAGCAGCTTCTTCCCGGGACCCCCAACCGAGCAGTACTTC

J: TRBJ2-7
V: TRBV14
size: .
D: TRBD2
CDR3: CASSNRPSGIVVYEQYF
DNA: TGTGCCAGCAGCAACAGGCCTAGCGGGATTGTAGTGTACGAGCAGTACTTC

J: TRBJ2-1
V: TRBV3-1/TRBV3-2
size: .
D: .
CDR3: CASSPLGGEQFF
DNA: TGTGCCAGCAGCCCCCTGGGTGGTGAGCAGTTCTTC

J: TRBJ2-3
V: TRBV14
size: .
D: TRBD2
CDR3: CASSAGGPTDTQYF
DNA: TGTGCCAGCAGCGCGGGAGGGCCGACAGATACGCAGTATTTT

J: TRBJ2-1
V: TRBV6-2/TRBV6-3
size: .
D: TRBD2
CDR3: CASSFGSSGSDEQFF
DNA: TGTGCCAGCAGTTTCGGGTCTAGCGGGAGCGATGAGCAGTTCTTC